This T cell receptor beta chain was observed in a study of graft-versus-host responses after intestinal transplantation. For the study at large: All of the recipients had induction that used anti-thymocyte globulin, then tacrolimus and steroids for about 3 years.

The germline V gene encodes CDR1 LNHDA and CDR2 SQIVND (reference sequence). Trimming cost V 3 bases and J 5 bases, with 8 bases left between them. The CDR3 contains 13 residues. Points from the study as a whole: Association was observed between peak circulating GvH clone levels and early post-transplant HvG declines.

The table came from immunoSEQ multiplex PCR; TCRdb's copy has only in-frame clones and leaves some out. Altogether about 90,000 clones are present, just under 95% being singletons, with the ten largest covering about 1%. Worth noting for this clone: The target antigen is unknown.

This TCR was recovered from a human donor who was the organ donor for an intestinal transplant. The chain is built from TRBV19 and TRBJ2-1; D call uncertain. The sequencing used unstimulated CD8+ T cells sorted from spleen or lymph node cells, collected before transplant. The CDR3, as DNA: TGTGCCAGTAGTATCGGCGGTAACAATGAGCAGTTCTTC. Its translation: CASSIGGNNEQFF.